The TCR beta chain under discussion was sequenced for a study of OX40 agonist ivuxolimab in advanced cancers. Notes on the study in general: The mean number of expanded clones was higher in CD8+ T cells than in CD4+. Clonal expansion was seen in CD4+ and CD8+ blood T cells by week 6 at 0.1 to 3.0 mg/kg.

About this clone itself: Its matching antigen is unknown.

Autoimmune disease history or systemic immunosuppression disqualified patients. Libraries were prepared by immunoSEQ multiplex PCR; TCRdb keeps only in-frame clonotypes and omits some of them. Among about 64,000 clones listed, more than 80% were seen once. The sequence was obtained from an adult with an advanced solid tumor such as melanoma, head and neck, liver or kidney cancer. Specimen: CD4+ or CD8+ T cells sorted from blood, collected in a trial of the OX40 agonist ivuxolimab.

This CDR3 is CASSQDPTTIGELFF. The CDR3 DNA follows: TGCGCCAGCAGCCAAGACCCGACTACTATCGGGGAGCTGTTTTTT. This chain joins TRBV4-3 and TRBJ2-2; D perhaps matches TRBD2 (5 bases). There are 15 residues in the CDR3. V was pared by 0 bases and J by 7 bases, with 12 bases between. The germline gives CDR1 LGHNA, CDR2 YSLEER.